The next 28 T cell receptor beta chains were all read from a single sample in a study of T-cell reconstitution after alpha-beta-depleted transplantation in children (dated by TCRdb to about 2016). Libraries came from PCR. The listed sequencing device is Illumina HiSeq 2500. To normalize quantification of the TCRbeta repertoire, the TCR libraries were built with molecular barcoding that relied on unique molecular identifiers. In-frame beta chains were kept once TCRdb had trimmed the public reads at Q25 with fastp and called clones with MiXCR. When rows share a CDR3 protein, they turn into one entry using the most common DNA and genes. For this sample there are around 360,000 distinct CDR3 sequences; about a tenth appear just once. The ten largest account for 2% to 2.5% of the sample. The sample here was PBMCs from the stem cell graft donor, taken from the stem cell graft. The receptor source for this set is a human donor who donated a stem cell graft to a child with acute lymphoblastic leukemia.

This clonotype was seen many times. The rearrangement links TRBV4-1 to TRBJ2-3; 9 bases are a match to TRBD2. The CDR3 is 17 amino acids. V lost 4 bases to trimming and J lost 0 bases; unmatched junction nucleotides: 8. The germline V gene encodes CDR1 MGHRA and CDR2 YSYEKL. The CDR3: CASSRTSARESTDTQYF. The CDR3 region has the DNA TGCGCCAGCAGCCGGACTAGCGCGAGGGAAAGCACAGATACGCAGTATTTT.

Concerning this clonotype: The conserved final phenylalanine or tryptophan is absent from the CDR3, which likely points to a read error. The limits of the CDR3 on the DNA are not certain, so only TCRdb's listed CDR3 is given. The CDR3 loop reads CASSLFPSPIRL. This chain connects TRBV12-3 or TRBV12-4 to TRBJ2-1. The CDR3 extends over 12 residues, inclusive of both ends.

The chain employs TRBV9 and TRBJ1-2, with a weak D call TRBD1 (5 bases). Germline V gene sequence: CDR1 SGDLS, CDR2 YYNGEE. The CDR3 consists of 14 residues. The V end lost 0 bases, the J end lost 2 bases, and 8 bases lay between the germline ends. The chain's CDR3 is CASSVDRQNYGYTF. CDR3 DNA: TGTGCCAGCAGCGTAGACAGGCAGAACTATGGCTACACCTTC.

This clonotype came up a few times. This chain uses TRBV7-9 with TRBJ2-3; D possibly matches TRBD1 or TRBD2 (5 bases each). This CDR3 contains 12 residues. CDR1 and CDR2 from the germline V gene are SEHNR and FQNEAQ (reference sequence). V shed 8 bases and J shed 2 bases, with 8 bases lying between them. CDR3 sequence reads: CASEGITDTQYF. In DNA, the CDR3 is TGTGCCAGCGAGGGGATCACAGATACGCAGTATTTT.

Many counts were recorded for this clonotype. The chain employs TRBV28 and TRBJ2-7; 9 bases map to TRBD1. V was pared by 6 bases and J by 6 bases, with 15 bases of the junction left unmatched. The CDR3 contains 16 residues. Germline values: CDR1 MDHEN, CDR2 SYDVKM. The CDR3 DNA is TGTGCCAGCAGAACCCAGGGGGGACAGGGTATATTCGAGCAGTACTTC. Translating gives CASRTQGGQGIFEQYF. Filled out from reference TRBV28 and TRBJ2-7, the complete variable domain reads DVKVTQSSRYLVKRTGEKVFLECVQDMDHENMFWYRQDPGLGLRLIYFSYDVKMKEKGDIPEGYSVSREKKERFSLILESASTNQTSMYLCASRTQGGQGIFEQYFGPGTRLTVT.

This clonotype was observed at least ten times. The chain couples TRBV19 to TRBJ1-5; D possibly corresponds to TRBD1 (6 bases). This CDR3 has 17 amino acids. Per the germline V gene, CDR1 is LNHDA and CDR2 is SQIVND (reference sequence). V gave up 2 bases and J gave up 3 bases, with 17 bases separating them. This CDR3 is CASSISASGAINQPQHF. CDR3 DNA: TGTGCCAGTAGTATATCGGCCTCAGGGGCGATCAATCAGCCCCAGCATTTT.

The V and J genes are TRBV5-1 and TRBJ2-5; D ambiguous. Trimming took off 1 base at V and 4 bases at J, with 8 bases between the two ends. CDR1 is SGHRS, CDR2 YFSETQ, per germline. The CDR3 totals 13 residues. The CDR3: CASSLRQRETQYF. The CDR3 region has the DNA TGCGCCAGCAGCTTGAGGCAGCGAGAGACCCAGTACTTC.

The CDR3 here is CASSRQGYYEQYF. The CDR3 DNA reads as TGTGCCAGCAGTAGACAGGGCTACTACGAGCAGTACTTC. V usage is TRBV12-3 or TRBV12-4 and J usage is TRBJ2-7; 7 bases match TRBD1. The CDR3 is 13 residues long. V gave up 5 bases and J gave up 3 bases; unmatched junction bases: 4.

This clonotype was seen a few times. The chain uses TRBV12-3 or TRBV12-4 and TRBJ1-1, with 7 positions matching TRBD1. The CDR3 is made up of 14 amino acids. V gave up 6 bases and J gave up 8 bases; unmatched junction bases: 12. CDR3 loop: CASRRSGTAGEAFF. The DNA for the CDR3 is TGTGCCAGCAGACGATCCGGGACAGCAGGAGAAGCTTTCTTT.

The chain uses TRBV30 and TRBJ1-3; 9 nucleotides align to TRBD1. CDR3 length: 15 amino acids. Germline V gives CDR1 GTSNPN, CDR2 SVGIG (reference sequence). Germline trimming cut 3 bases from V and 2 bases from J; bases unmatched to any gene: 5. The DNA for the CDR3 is TGTGCCTGGAGCCGGGACAGGGTACCTGGAAACACCATATATTTT. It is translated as CAWSRDRVPGNTIYF. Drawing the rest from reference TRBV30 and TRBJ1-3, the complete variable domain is SQTIHQWPATLVQPVGSPLSLECTVEGTSNPNLYWYRQAAGRGLQLLFYSVGIGQISSEVPQNLSASRPQDRQFILSSKKLLLSDSGFYLCAWSRDRVPGNTIYFGEGSWLTVV.

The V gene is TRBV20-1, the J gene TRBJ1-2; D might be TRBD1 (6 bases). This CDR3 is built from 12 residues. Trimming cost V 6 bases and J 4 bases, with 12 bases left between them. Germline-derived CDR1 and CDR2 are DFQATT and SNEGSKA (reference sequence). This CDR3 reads CSAKGTSYGYTF. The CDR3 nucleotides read TGCAGTGCGAAAGGGACATCCTATGGCTACACCTTC.

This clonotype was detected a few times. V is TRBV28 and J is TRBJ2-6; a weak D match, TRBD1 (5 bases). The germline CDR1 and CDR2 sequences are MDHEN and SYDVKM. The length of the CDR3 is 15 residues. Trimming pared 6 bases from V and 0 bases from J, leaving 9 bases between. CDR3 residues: CASRTEGSGANVLTF. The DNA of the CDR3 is TGTGCCAGCAGGACAGAAGGCTCTGGGGCCAACGTCCTGACTTTC.

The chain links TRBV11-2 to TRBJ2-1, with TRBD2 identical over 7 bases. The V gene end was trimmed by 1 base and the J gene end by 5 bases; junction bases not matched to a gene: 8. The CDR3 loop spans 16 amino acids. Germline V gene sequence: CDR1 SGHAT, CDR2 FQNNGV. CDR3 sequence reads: CASSLALGREHNEQFF. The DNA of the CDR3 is TGTGCCAGCAGCTTAGCACTGGGGCGGGAGCACAATGAGCAGTTCTTC.

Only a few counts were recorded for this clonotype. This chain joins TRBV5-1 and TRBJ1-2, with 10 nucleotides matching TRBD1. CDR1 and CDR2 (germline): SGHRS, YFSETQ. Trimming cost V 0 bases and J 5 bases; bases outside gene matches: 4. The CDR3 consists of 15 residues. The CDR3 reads CASSLGQGQGYGYTF. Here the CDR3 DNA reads TGCGCCAGCAGCTTGGGGCAGGGACAGGGGTATGGCTACACCTTC.

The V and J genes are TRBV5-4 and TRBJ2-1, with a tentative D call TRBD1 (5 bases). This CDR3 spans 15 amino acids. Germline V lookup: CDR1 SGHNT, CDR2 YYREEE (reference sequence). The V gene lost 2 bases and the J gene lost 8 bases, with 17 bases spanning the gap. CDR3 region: CASSFRGAPVDEQFF. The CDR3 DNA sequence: TGTGCCAGCAGCTTTCGTGGGGCGCCGGTGGATGAGCAGTTCTTC. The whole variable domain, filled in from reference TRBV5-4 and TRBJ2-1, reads ETGVTQSPTHLIKTRGQQVTLRCSSQSGHNTVSWYQQALGQGPQFIFQYYREEENGRGNFPPRFSGLQFPNYSSELNVNALELDDSALYLCASSFRGAPVDEQFFGPGTRLTVL.

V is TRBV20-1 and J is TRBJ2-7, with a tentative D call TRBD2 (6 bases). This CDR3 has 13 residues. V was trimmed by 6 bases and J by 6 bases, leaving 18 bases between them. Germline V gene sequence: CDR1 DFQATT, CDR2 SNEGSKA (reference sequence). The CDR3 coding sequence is TGCAGTGCACGAATCGCGGGATTCGGCGAGCAGTACTTC. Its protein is CSARIAGFGEQYF.

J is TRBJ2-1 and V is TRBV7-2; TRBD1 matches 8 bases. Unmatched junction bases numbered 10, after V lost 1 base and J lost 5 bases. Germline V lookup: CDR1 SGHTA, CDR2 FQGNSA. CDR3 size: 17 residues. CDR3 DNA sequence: TGTGCCAGCAGCTTAGTCGGCGTTGGACAGGGAAACAATGAGCAGTTCTTC. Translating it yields CASSLVGVGQGNNEQFF.

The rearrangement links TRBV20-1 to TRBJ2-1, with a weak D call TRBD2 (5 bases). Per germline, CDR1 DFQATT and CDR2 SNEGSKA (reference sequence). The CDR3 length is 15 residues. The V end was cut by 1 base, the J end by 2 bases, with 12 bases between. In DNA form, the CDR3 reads TGCAGTGCTAGAGCGTGGCTAGCCGCCTACAATGAGCAGTTCTTC. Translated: CSARAWLAAYNEQFF.

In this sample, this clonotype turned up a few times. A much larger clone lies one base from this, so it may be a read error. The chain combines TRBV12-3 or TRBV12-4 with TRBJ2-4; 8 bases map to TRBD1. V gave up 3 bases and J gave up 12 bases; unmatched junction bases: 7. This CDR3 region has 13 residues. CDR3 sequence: CASSFDRGDSQYF. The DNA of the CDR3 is TGTGCCAGCAGTTTTGACAGGGGAGACAGTCAGTACTTC.

DNA for the CDR3: TGTGCCAGCAGCCGGGACCCCTGGGGCACTGAAGCTTTCTTT. As protein: CASSRDPWGTEAFF. The chain recombines TRBV11-2 with TRBJ1-1, with a possible D match to TRBD1 (5 bases). Germline loops: CDR1 SGHAT, CDR2 FQNNGV. The CDR3 runs to 14 residues. Trimming left V 5 bases short and J 4 bases short, with 14 bases between. The complete variable domain, with remaining parts taken from reference TRBV11-2 and TRBJ1-1, reads EAGVAQSPRYKIIEKRQSVAFWCNPISGHATLYWYQQILGQGPKLLIQFQNNGVVDDSQLPKDRFSAERLKGVDSTLKIQPAKLEDSAVYLCASSRDPWGTEAFFGQGTRLTVV.

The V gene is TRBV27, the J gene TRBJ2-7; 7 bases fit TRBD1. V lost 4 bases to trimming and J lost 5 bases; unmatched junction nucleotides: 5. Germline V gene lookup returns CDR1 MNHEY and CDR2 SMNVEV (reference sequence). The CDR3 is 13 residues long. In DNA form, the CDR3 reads TGTGCCAGCAGTTCCCAGGGGGAAGACGAGCAGTACTTC. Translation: CASSSQGEDEQYF.

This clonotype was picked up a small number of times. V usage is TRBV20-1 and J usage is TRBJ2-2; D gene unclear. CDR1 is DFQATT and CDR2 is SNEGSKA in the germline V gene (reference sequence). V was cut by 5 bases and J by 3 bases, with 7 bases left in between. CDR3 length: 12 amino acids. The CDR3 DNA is TGCAGTGCTTCTACCGACACCGGGGAGCTGTTTTTT. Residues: CSASTDTGELFF.

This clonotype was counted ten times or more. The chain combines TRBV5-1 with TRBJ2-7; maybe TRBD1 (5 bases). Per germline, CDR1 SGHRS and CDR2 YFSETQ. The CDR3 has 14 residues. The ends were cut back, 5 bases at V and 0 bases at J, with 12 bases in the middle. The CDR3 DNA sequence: TGCGCCAGCAGTCGCGACAGATCCTCCTACGAGCAGTACTTC. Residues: CASSRDRSSYEQYF.

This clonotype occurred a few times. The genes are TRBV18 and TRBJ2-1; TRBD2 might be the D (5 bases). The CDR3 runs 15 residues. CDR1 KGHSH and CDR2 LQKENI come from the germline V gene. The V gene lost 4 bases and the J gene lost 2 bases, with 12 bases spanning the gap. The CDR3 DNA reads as TGTGCCAGCTCACGTACCACGGGGACCTACAATGAGCAGTTCTTC. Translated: CASSRTTGTYNEQFF.

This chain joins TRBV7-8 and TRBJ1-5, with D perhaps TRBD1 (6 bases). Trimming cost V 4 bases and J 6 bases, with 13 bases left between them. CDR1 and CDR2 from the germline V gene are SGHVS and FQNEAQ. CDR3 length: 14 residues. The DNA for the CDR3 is TGTGCCAGCAGCTCAGATGGGGGCCCTCAGCCCCAGCATTTT. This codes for CASSSDGGPQPQHF.

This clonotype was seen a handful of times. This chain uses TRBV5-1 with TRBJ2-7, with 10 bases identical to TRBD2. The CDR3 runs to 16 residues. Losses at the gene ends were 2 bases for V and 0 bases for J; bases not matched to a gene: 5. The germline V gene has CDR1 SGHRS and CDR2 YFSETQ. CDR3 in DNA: TGCGCCAGCAGCTTAGGGGGGACTAGCGCCTCCTACGAGCAGTACTTC. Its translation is CASSLGGTSASYEQYF.

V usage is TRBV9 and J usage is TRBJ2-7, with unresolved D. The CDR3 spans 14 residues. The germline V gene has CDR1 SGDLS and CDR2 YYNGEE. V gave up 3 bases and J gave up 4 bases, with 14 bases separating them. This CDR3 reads CASSAGRVGYEQYF. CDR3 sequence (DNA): TGTGCCAGCAGCGCTGGCCGAGTCGGGTACGAGCAGTACTTC. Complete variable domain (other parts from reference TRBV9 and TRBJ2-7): DSGVTQTPKHLITATGQRVTLRCSPRSGDLSVYWYQQSLDQGLQFLIQYYNGEERAKGNILERFSAQQFPDLHSELNLSSLELGDSALYFCASSAGRVGYEQYFGPGTRLTVT.

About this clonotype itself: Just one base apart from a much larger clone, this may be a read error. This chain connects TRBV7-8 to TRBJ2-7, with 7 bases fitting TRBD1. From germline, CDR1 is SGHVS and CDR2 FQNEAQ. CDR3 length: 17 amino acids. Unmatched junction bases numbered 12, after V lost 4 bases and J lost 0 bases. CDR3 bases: TGTGCCAGCAGCTCAGGAGTTGGGGGACAGAACTCCTACGAGCAGTACTTC. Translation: CASSSGVGGQNSYEQYF.